The 20 T cell receptor beta chains presented below share a single source sample, sequenced in a study of cytomegalovirus exposure and HLA in healthy donors. Data came from immunoSEQ multiplex PCR; TCRdb stores just in-frame clones and leaves some out. The sample carries about 56,000 clones, about 95% recorded once. Sequenced material: PBMCs. The receptors originated from a woman between 18 and 29 years old in good health and CMV-seronegative.

This chain connects TRBV10-3 to TRBJ1-5, with D hard to call. The germline V gene encodes CDR1 ENHRY and CDR2 SYGVKD. V lost 0 bases to trimming and J lost 9 bases, with 9 bases between them. CDR3 size: 13 residues. In DNA form, the CDR3 reads TGTGCCATCAGTGAGTCCGGAGACCCGCCCCAGCATTTT. Translation: CAISESGDPPQHF.

J is TRBJ1-1 and V is TRBV4-3; D remains unclear. Germline CDR1 LGHNA, CDR2 YSLEER. The CDR3 extends over 13 amino acids. V shed 0 bases and J shed 8 bases, with 10 bases lying between them. CDR3 protein: CASSQDWQSEAFF. The CDR3 DNA reads TGCGCCAGCAGCCAAGATTGGCAGTCCGAAGCTTTCTTT.

This sequence joins TRBV27 and TRBJ1-2; 7 bases align to TRBD1. Germline V lookup: CDR1 MNHEY, CDR2 SMNVEV (reference sequence). This CDR3 is built from 16 residues. With V trimmed by 0 bases and J by 0 bases, 4 bases remained unmatched. CDR3 nucleotide sequence: TGTGCCAGCAGTTTATCGGCAGGGGGAACTAACTATGGCTACACCTTC. It encodes CASSLSAGGTNYGYTF.

The chain recombines TRBV28 with TRBJ2-7; a weak D match, TRBD2 (5 bases). The CDR3 loop spans 13 amino acids. From germline, CDR1 is MDHEN and CDR2 SYDVKM. The V and J ends lost 2 bases and 0 bases respectively, with 5 bases between them. CDR3 bases: TGTGCCAGCAGTTTAGCGGGCTCCTACGAGCAGTACTTC. Its translation: CASSLAGSYEQYF.

The CDR3 loop reads CASSQGPQTGGNTIYF. The CDR3 nucleotides read TGCGCCAGCAGCCAAGGGCCACAGACGGGGGGAAACACCATATATTTT. The V gene is TRBV4-3, the J gene TRBJ1-3; D unclear. Trimming stripped 1 base from V and 4 bases from J, with 14 bases between. The CDR3 runs 16 residues. Germline V lookup: CDR1 LGHNA, CDR2 YSLEER.

The rearrangement links TRBV29-1 to TRBJ1-2; TRBD1 aligns across 8 bases. Trimming at V came to 1 base and at J to 4 bases, leaving 5 bases not matched to a gene. Per the germline V gene, CDR1 is SQVTM and CDR2 is ANQGSEA. The CDR3 runs 14 residues. The CDR3 DNA reads TGCAGCGTTGAAGCCGGGACAGGCCTCTATGGCTACACCTTC. Translated: CSVEAGTGLYGYTF.

The chain combines TRBV28 with TRBJ2-1; D remains ambiguous. The V gene lost 6 bases and the J gene lost 1 base, with 19 bases spanning the gap. CDR3 length: 17 residues. Per the germline V gene, CDR1 is MDHEN and CDR2 is SYDVKM. CDR3 bases: TGTGCCAGCAGGCCGCCTCCGCAGCGAAGGTCCTACAATGAGCAGTTCTTC. Translated: CASRPPPQRRSYNEQFF.

This rearrangement joins TRBV14 to TRBJ2-3; 13 bases align to TRBD2. CDR1 SGHDN and CDR2 FVKESK come from the germline V gene. This CDR3 region has 18 residues. The J segment lost 8 bases and the V segment lost 2 bases, leaving 13 bases of the junction unmatched. The CDR3 loop reads CASSQLLGTSGNRSTQYF. The CDR3 coding sequence is TGTGCCAGCAGCCAATTATTGGGGACTAGCGGGAACCGGAGTACGCAGTATTTT.

The genes are TRBV14 and TRBJ2-1, with 11 bases that match TRBD2. Unmatched junction bases numbered 6, after V lost 4 bases and J lost 7 bases. The CDR3 consists of 15 residues. The germline gives CDR1 SGHDN, CDR2 FVKESK. The DNA of the CDR3 is TGTGCCAGCAGCCCGTGGGCTAGCGGGAGGAATGAGCAGTTCTTC. This encodes CASSPWASGRNEQFF.

V is TRBV15 and J is TRBJ1-1; D not certain. V was cut by 0 bases and J by 6 bases, with 14 bases left in between. CDR3 length equals 15 residues. Looked up from germline, CDR1 is LNHNV and CDR2 is YYDKDF (reference sequence). The CDR3 DNA follows: TGTGCCACCAGCAGAGATCGGAGCCCACTGGCTGAAGCTTTCTTT. Its protein is CATSRDRSPLAEAFF.

This chain connects TRBV6-1 to TRBJ1-1; D is possibly TRBD1 (6 bases). This CDR3 has 14 amino acids. Germline V gene data show CDR1 as MNHNS and CDR2 as SASEGT. V was shortened by 4 bases and J by 2 bases, with 11 bases between the two germline ends. This CDR3 reads CASSAGTTNTEAFF. The CDR3 DNA reads as TGTGCCAGCAGTGCCGGGACAACCAACACTGAAGCTTTCTTT.

This chain joins TRBV30 and TRBJ1-5, with unresolved D. There are 14 residues in the CDR3. Trimming cost V 0 bases and J 4 bases, with 10 bases left between them. Germline V gene data show CDR1 as GTSNPN and CDR2 as SVGIG (reference sequence). CDR3 DNA: TGTGCCTGGAGTGTGGGAGGGTATAATCAGCCCCAGCATTTT. Amino acid sequence: CAWSVGGYNQPQHF.

The chain uses TRBV30 and TRBJ1-1; possibly TRBD1 for D (5 bases). The V gene lost 0 bases and the J gene lost 4 bases, with 15 bases spanning the gap. Germline lookup yields CDR1 GTSNPN and CDR2 SVGIG (reference sequence). This CDR3 comprises 15 residues. CDR3 residues: CAWSVLGRVFTEAFF. As DNA, the CDR3 is TGTGCCTGGAGTGTACTGGGCAGGGTGTTCACTGAAGCTTTCTTT.

The chain uses TRBV4-1 and TRBJ2-1; D might be TRBD2 (5 bases). Germline loops: CDR1 MGHRA, CDR2 YSYEKL. This CDR3 contains 18 residues. Trimming removed 0 bases from V and 4 bases from J, with 19 bases in between. The CDR3 nucleotides are TGCGCCAGCAGCCAAGACCCCCCGCGTCGTACGGGGTACAATGAGCAGTTCTTC. Its translation is CASSQDPPRRTGYNEQFF.

The V gene is TRBV6-5, the J gene TRBJ2-3; 7 nucleotides align to TRBD2. J was trimmed by 2 bases and V by 2 bases; bases with no gene match: 4. CDR3 length: 15 amino acids. Germline CDR1 MNHEY, CDR2 SVGAGI. The CDR3 DNA is TGTGCCAGCAGTTACGCGGGAGTTGACACAGATACGCAGTATTTT. Protein: CASSYAGVDTDTQYF.

V usage is TRBV6-1 and J usage is TRBJ2-7; 7 bases are shared with TRBD2. The V segment lost 6 bases and the J segment 7 bases; nucleotides outside the gene matches: 12. The CDR3 length is 14 residues. CDR1 is MNHNS, CDR2 SASEGT, per germline. The CDR3 region has the DNA TGTGCCAGCAGGGGACTGGCGGGAGAGGGAGAGCAGTACTTC. This sequence encodes CASRGLAGEGEQYF.

With regard to this clone: Other nucleotide sequences from this sample produce the same CDR3. This chain connects TRBV5-4 to TRBJ1-1; D is unresolved. The V and J ends lost 2 bases and 1 base respectively, with 6 bases between them. CDR3 length: 13 residues. From germline, CDR1 is SGHNT and CDR2 YYREEE (reference sequence). In DNA, the CDR3 is TGTGCCAGCAGCTTAGGAGGGAACACTGAAGCTTTCTTT. It yields the protein CASSLGGNTEAFF.

Only one count was recorded for this clone. The V call is TRBV5-1, the J call TRBJ1-1; a weak D match, TRBD1 (6 bases). The CDR3 length is 13 residues. CDR1 and CDR2 from the germline V gene are SGHRS and YFSETQ. V lost 6 bases to trimming and J lost 4 bases, with 13 bases between them. CDR3 DNA: TGCGCCAGCACTCCGCAAGGGGGCACTGAAGCTTTCTTT. Encoded protein: CASTPQGGTEAFF.

This chain uses TRBV19 with TRBJ2-5; D is perhaps TRBD2 (6 bases). This CDR3 is 16 amino acids long. Germline V gene sequence: CDR1 LNHDA, CDR2 SQIVND (reference sequence). Between the trimmed V and J ends, which lost 3 bases and 4 bases, there was a span of 18 bases. The CDR3, as DNA: TGTGCCAGTAGTATCGGTGGGGGGATGGGCCCAGAGACCCAGTACTTC. Residues: CASSIGGGMGPETQYF.

The chain joins TRBV6-5 to TRBJ1-2, with TRBD1 identical over 8 bases. The CDR3 has 14 amino acids. Germline values: CDR1 MNHEY, CDR2 SVGAGI. V gave up 7 bases and J gave up 3 bases; unmatched junction bases: 7. In nucleotides, the CDR3 is TGTGCCAGCACCAAACAGGGGGACGACTATGGCTACACCTTC. It translates to CASTKQGDDYGYTF.